A selection of T cell receptor beta chains follows, all from one sample in a study of long-term antiretroviral therapy in people with HIV. The repertoire was sequenced with immunoSEQ multiplex PCR; TCRdb's copy has only in-frame clones and lacks some. Of tens of thousands of clones in the sample, roughly 83% were seen once. Specimen: unsorted PBMCs, collected 1.2 years after starting antiretroviral therapy. Source of these receptors: a woman aged 40 to 49 with HIV. The CDR3 runs from the conserved cysteine through the conserved F or W. A D gene is named only where the DNA matches it firmly. A clone size is listed for some rows: how often the clone was seen (once, few, many), or a class if it is expanded.

>.|.|TRBV7-2|TRBJ2-7
TGTGCCAGCAGCTCGGTCAACTACGAGCAGTACTTC
CASSSVNYEQYF
>TRBD1|.|TRBV10-3|TRBJ2-7
TGTGCCATATCGGGACAGGATACATACGAGCAGTACTTC
CAISGQDTYEQYF
>.|.|TRBV27|TRBJ2-2
TGTGCCAGCAGTCGCGGGACTGCGGCGAACACCGGGGAGCTGTTTTTT
CASSRGTAANTGELFF
>.|once|TRBV4-1|TRBJ2-1
TGCGCCAGCAGCAGGGGAAACTCTTACAATGAGCAGTTCTTC
CASSRGNSYNEQFF
>TRBD1|once|TRBV28|TRBJ2-7
TGTGCCAGCAGTCTACAACAGGGGAGTTACTTTAGGGAGCAGTACTTC
CASSLQQGSYFREQYF
>.|.|TRBV21-1|TRBJ2-7
TGTGCCAGCCCCCAAAGAGAGGGGGGCCCCTACGAGCAGTACTTC
CASPQREGGPYEQYF
>TRBD1|.|TRBV19|TRBJ1-1
TGTGCCAGTAGAAGACAGGGGAACACTGAAGCTTTCTTT
CASRRQGNTEAFF
>.|.|TRBV19|TRBJ1-5
TGTGCCAGTAGTCCCCTGGCAGGAGGCAATCAGCCCCAGCATTTT
CASSPLAGGNQPQHF
>.|.|TRBV7-9|TRBJ1-4
TGTGCCAGCAGCTCCACAGGGACGGGATTAAATGAAAAACTGTTTTTT
CASSSTGTGLNEKLFF
>.|.|TRBV7-2|TRBJ2-7
TGTGCCAGCAGCACCAGGGGCTCATCGTTCGACGAGCAGTACTTC
CASSTRGSSFDEQYF
>TRBD2|.|TRBV6-1|TRBJ2-5
TGTGCCAGCCGAGAGCGGGAGAAAGAGACCCAGTACTTC
CASREREKETQYF
>TRBD2|.|TRBV25-1|TRBJ2-5
TGTGCCAGCAGTCTGGGGACTAGCGGGAGCCAAGAGACCCAGTACTTC
CASSLGTSGSQETQYF
>.|once|TRBV11-1|TRBJ2-7
TGTGCCAGCAGCTTCGGCAGGGCGGCTAGTGACGAGCAGTACTTC
CASSFGRAASDEQYF
>.|.|TRBV19|TRBJ2-2
TGTGCCAGTAGCTGGACGGGCACCGGGGAGCTGTTTTTT
CASSWTGTGELFF
>.|few|TRBV19|TRBJ1-1
TGTGCCAGTAGTTTGGAGGAGCTCACTGAAGCTTTCTTT
CASSLEELTEAFF
>TRBD1|.|TRBV6-5|TRBJ2-7
TGTGCCAGCAGTTATGGACAGGGGCTCTACGAGCAGTACTTC
CASSYGQGLYEQYF
>.|.|TRBV5-8|TRBJ1-5
TGTGCCAGCAGCCGGGACCGAAATCAGCCCCAGCATTTT
CASSRDRNQPQHF
>.|.|TRBV6-5|TRBJ1-1
TGTGCCAGCAGTTATGATGGAGGGCGCGAAGCTTTCTTT
CASSYDGGREAFF
>.|.|TRBV28|TRBJ2-2
TGTGCCAGCGACCCCGTACAGGGCGGCACCGGGGAGCTGTTTTTT
CASDPVQGGTGELFF
>TRBD2|.|TRBV29-1|TRBJ2-1
TGCAGCGTGGGTTCTAGCGGGAGCTACAATGAGCAGTTCTTC
CSVGSSGSYNEQFF
>.|.|TRBV7-9|TRBJ2-7
TGTGCCAGCAGCTTCCCCGGATTTGATGAGCAGTACTTC
CASSFPGFDEQYF
>TRBD1|.|TRBV5-1|TRBJ2-1
TGCGCCAGCAGCTTGCGACAGGGGCGCGATGAGCAGTTCTTC
CASSLRQGRDEQFF
>.|.|TRBV20-1|TRBJ2-1
TGCAGTGCTAGAGAGCAGACTGAGCAGTTCTTC
CSAREQTEQFF
>.|.|TRBV14|TRBJ2-7
TGTGCCAGCAGCCAAGACGGGACCTACGTCCTCTACGAGCAGTACTTC
CASSQDGTYVLYEQYF
>.|.|TRBV18|TRBJ2-3
TGTGCCAGCTCACCAACTGGAGGTCCAGATACGCAGTATTTT
CASSPTGGPDTQYF
>.|.|TRBV5-1|TRBJ1-2
TGCGCCAGCAGCATGGACAGAACATCAACCAAATATGGCTACACCTTC
CASSMDRTSTKYGYTF
>.|.|TRBV29-1|TRBJ2-1
TGCAGCGTAAACAGGGAATACAATGAGCAGTTCTTC
CSVNREYNEQFF
>.|.|TRBV7-6|TRBJ2-5
TGTGCCAGCAGCTTAGAACTTGGGACCGCTGAAGAGACCCAGTACTTC
CASSLELGTAEETQYF
>.|.|TRBV10-3|TRBJ1-5
TGTGCCATCAGTGCCGAAAATAGCAATCAGCCCCAGCATTTT
CAISAENSNQPQHF
>TRBD2|once|TRBV4-2|TRBJ2-5
TGTGCCAGCAGCCAAGGCTTTAGCGGGAGCGACTTTGTGGAGACCCAGTACTTC
CASSQGFSGSDFVETQYF
>.|.|TRBV29-1|TRBJ1-3
TGCAGCGTCGGCCAGTCAGGAAACACCATATATTTT
CSVGQSGNTIYF
>.|.|TRBV19|TRBJ2-1
TGTGCCACTAAGCGGGCTGCGAGCTCCTACAATGAGCAGTTCTTC
CATKRAASSYNEQFF
>.|once|TRBV19|TRBJ1-1
TGTGCCAGTAGTACACAGGCCATGAACACTGAAGCTTTCTTT
CASSTQAMNTEAFF
>.|.|TRBV9|TRBJ1-4
TGTGCCAGCAGCGGGGGGAGAGTTTCAACTAATGAAAAACTGTTTTTT
CASSGGRVSTNEKLFF
>.|.|TRBV20-1|TRBJ2-3
TGCAGTGCCCGCTCCACAGATACGCAGTATTTT
CSARSTDTQYF
>.|.|TRBV5-1|TRBJ2-3
TGCGCCAGCAGGAGACAGGAAGATACGCAGTATTTT
CASRRQEDTQYF
>TRBD2|.|TRBV18|TRBJ2-3
TGTGCCAGCTCACCACCCGGGACTAGCGGGAGAAGTGATACGCAGTATTTT
CASSPPGTSGRSDTQYF
>.|.|TRBV6-6|TRBJ2-1
TGTGCCAGTCAAAGTCGTTGGACTGAGCAGTTCTTC
CASQSRWTEQFF
>.|.|TRBV5-1|TRBJ2-3
TGCGCCAGCAGCTTGGAGCGGTCCACAGATACGCAGTATTTT
CASSLERSTDTQYF
>.|.|TRBV5-1|TRBJ1-2
TGCGCCAGCAGCTTGGTAGGGGCGTCAGAGGGCTACACCTTC
CASSLVGASEGYTF
>.|.|TRBV4-2|TRBJ2-1
TGTGCCAGCAGCCAAGAAAGCGGCCAGGGGGGCAATGAGCAGTTCTTC
CASSQESGQGGNEQFF
>TRBD2|.|TRBV6-5|TRBJ2-7
TGTGCCAGCAGTTACGAAAGCCCTAGCGGCCCCTACGAGCAGTACTTC
CASSYESPSGPYEQYF
>TRBD1|.|TRBV18|TRBJ2-5
TGTGCCAGCTCAATCGGGACAGGGGCCCAAGAGACCCAGTACTTC
CASSIGTGAQETQYF
>TRBD2|.|TRBV4-2|TRBJ2-3
TGTGCCAGCAGCCAAGAAAGGCGGGAGGGTACGCAGTATTTT
CASSQERREGTQYF
>.|.|TRBV6-1|TRBJ1-5
TGTGCCAGCAGTCTAGATCGTTGGCAGCCCCAGCATTTT
CASSLDRWQPQHF
>TRBD2|.|TRBV7-9|TRBJ2-7
TGTGCCAGCAGACCGGGACTAGCGGCCTACGAGCAGTACTTC
CASRPGLAAYEQYF
>.|.|TRBV4-1|TRBJ1-5
TGCGCCAGCAGCCCGATCGACAGTCCCAATCAGCCCCAGCATTTT
CASSPIDSPNQPQHF
>.|.|TRBV2|TRBJ2-1
TGTGCCACAGAGCGAGGGGAGTACAATGAGCAGTTCTTC
CATERGEYNEQFF
>TRBD1|.|TRBV29-1|TRBJ2-7
TGCAGCACTCGGGACAGCACCTACGAGCAGTACTTC
CSTRDSTYEQYF
>.|.|TRBV28|TRBJ2-7
TGTGCCAGCAGTTCAACAGGGTACTACGAGCAGTACTTC
CASSSTGYYEQYF
>.|.|TRBV7-2|TRBJ2-7
TGTGCCAGCAGCCAAGGGACTTTACGAAGCTACGAGCAGTACTTC
CASSQGTLRSYEQYF
>TRBD1|.|TRBV5-5|TRBJ2-5
TGTGCCAGCAGCTTGGGGACAGGGGGGCAAGAGACCCAGTACTTC
CASSLGTGGQETQYF
>TRBD1|few|TRBV27|TRBJ1-3
TGTGCCAGCAGTCCCTTTGGACAGGGGGGGTCTGGAAACACCATATATTTT
CASSPFGQGGSGNTIYF
>TRBD1|.|TRBV15|TRBJ1-2
TGTGCCACCAGCAGAGTCAGGGGGCCCCTGGGAACATACGGCTACACCTTC
CATSRVRGPLGTYGYTF